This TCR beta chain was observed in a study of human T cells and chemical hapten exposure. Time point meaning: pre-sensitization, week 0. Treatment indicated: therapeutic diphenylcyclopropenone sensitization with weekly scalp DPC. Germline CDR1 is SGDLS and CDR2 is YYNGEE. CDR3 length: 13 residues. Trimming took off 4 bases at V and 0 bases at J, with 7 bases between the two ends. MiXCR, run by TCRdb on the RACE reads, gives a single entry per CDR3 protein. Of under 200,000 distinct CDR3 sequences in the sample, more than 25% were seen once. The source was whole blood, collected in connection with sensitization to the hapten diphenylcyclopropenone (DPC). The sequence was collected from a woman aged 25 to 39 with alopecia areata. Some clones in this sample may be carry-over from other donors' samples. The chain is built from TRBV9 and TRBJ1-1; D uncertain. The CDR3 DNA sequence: TGTGCCAGCAGCCGCAGCCTGAACACTGAAGCTTTCTTT. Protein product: CASSRSLNTEAFF.